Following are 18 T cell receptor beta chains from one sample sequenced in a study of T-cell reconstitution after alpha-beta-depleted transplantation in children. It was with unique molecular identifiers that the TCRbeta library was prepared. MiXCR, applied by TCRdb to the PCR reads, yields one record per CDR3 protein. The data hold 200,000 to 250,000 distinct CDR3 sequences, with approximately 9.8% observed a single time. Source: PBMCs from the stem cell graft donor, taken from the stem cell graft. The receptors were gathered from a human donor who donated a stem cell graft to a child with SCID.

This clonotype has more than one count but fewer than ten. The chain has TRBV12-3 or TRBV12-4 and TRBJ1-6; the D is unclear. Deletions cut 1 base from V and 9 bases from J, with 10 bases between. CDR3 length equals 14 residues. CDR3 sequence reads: CASSLGGDGSPLHF. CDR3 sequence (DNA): TGTGCCAGCAGTTTAGGCGGCGACGGTTCACCCCTCCACTTT.

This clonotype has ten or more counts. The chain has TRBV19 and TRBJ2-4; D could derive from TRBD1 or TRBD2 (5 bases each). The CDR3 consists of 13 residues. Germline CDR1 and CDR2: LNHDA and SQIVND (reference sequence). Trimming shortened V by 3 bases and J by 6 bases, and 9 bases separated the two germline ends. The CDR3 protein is CASSISGGNIQYF. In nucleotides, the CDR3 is TGTGCCAGTAGTATCAGTGGGGGAAACATTCAGTACTTC.

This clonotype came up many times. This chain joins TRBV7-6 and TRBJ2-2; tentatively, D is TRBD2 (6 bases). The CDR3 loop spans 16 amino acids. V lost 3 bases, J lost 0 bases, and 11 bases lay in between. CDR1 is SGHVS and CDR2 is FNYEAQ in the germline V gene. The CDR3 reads CASSFPGTSNTGELFF. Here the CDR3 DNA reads TGTGCCAGCAGCTTCCCGGGGACTTCGAACACCGGGGAGCTGTTTTTT. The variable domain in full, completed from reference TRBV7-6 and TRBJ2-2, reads GAGVSQSPRYKVTKRGQDVALRCDPISGHVSLYWYRQALGQGPEFLTYFNYEAQQDKSGLPNDRFSAERPEGSISTLTIQRTEQRDSAMYRCASSFPGTSNTGELFFGEGSRLTVL.

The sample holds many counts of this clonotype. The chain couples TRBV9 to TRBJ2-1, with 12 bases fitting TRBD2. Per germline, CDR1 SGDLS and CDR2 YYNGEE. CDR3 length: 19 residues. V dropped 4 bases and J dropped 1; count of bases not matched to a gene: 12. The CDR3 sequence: CASSPTGLAGGRSYNEQFF. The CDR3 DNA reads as TGTGCCAGCAGCCCGACTGGGCTAGCGGGGGGGCGGTCCTACAATGAGCAGTTCTTC.

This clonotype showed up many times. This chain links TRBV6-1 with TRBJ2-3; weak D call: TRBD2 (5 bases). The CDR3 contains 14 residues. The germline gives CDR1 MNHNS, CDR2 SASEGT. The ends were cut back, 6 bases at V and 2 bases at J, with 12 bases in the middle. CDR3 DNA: TGTGCCAGCAGGGTTTTGAGGGTCACAGATACGCAGTATTTT. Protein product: CASRVLRVTDTQYF.

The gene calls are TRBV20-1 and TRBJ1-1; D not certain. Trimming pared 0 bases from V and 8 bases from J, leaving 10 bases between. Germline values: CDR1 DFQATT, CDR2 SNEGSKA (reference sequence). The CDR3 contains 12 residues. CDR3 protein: CSARDPNTEAFF. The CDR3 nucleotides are TGCAGTGCTAGAGATCCGAATACCGAAGCTTTCTTT.

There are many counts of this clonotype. The DNA of the CDR3 is TGTGCCAGCAGTCCCACTGGGGGAACTCACAAGGAGAACACTGAAGCTTTCTTT. Its translation is CASSPTGGTHKENTEAFF. This rearrangement joins TRBV5-6 to TRBJ1-1, with a tentative D call TRBD1 (5 bases). Germline-derived CDR1 and CDR2 are SGHDT and YYEEEE. This CDR3 contains 18 residues. V was trimmed by 5 bases and J by 1 base, leaving 24 bases between them.

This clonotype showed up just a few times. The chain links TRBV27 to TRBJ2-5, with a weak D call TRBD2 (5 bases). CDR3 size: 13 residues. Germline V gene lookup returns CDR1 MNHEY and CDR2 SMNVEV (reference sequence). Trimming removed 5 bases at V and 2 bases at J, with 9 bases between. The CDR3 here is CASSPRGQETQYF. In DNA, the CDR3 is TGTGCCAGCAGTCCACGGGGACAAGAGACCCAGTACTTC.

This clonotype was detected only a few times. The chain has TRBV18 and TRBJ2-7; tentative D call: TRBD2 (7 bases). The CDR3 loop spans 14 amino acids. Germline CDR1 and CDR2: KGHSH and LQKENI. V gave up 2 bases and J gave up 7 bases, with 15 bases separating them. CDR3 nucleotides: TGTGCCAGCTCACCATCGGGGGCGGGGGAAGAGCAGTACTTC. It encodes CASSPSGAGEEQYF.

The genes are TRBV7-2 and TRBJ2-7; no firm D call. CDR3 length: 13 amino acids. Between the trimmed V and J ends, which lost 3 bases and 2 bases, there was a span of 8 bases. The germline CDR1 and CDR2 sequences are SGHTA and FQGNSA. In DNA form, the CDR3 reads TGTGCCAGCAGCTTGCAGGCCACCTACGAGCAGTACTTC. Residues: CASSLQATYEQYF.

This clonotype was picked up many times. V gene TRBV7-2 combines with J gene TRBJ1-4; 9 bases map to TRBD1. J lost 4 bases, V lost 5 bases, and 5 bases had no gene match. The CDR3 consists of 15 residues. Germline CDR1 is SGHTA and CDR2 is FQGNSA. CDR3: CASSRQDRGNEKLFF. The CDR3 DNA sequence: TGTGCCAGCAGCAGACAGGACAGGGGTAATGAAAAACTGTTTTTT.

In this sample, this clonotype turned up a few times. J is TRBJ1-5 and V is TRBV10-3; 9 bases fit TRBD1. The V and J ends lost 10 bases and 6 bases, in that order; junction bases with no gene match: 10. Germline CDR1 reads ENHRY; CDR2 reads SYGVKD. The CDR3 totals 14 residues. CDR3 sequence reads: CATADGQGFQPQHF. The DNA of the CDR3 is TGTGCCACCGCGGATGGACAGGGGTTTCAGCCCCAGCATTTT.

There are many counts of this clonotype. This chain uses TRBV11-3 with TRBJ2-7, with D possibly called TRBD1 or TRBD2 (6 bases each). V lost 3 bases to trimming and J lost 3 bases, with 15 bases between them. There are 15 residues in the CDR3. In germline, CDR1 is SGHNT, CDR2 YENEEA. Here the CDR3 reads CASSLGGSSHYEQYF. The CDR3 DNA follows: TGTGCCAGCAGCTTGGGGGGCTCTTCCCACTACGAGCAGTACTTC.

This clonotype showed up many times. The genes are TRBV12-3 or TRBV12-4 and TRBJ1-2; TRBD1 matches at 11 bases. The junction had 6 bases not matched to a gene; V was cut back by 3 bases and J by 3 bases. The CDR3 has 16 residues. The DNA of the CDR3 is TGTGCCAGCAGTTTGCCCCGGACAGGGGGCGACTATGGCTACACCTTC. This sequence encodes CASSLPRTGGDYGYTF.

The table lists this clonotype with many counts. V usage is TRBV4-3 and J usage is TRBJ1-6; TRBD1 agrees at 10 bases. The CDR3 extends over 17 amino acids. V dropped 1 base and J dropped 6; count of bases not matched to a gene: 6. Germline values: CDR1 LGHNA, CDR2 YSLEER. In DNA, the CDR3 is TGCGCCAGCAGCCAAGCTGGGACAGGGGTTCTTAATTCACCCCTCCACTTT. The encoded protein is CASSQAGTGVLNSPLHF.

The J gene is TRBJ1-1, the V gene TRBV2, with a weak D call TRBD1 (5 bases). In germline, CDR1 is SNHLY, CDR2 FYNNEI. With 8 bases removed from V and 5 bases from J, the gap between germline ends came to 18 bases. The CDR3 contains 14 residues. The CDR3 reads CASSPQGSQTEAFF. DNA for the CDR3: TGTGCCAGCTCCCCGCAGGGAAGCCAGACTGAAGCTTTCTTT.

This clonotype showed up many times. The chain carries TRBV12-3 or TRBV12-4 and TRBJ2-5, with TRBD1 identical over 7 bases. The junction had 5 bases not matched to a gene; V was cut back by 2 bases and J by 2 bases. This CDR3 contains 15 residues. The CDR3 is CASSLLTGAQETQYF. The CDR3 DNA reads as TGTGCCAGCAGTTTATTAACAGGGGCACAAGAGACCCAGTACTTC.

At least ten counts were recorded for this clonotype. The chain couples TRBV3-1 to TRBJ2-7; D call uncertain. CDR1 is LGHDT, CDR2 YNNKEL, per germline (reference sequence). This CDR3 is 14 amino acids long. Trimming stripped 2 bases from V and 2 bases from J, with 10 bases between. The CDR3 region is CASSQPGGTYEQYF. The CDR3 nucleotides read TGTGCCAGCAGCCAACCCGGCGGTACCTACGAGCAGTACTTC.